The subject of this entry is one T cell receptor beta chain. TCRdb's table, derived via immunoSEQ multiplex PCR, lists solely in-frame clones and lacks some. The repertoire holds over 25,000 clones, 89% seen once, with about 6.8% in the top ten. There are 12 residues in the CDR3. Trimming left V 8 bases short and J 2 bases short, with 10 bases between. The germline gives CDR1 MNHNY, CDR2 SVGAGI (reference sequence). The record originates from a study of T cell changes during pregnancy in multiple sclerosis. The starting material was CD8+ T cells from peripheral blood mononuclear cells, obtained after pregnancy. J is TRBJ2-7 and V is TRBV6-6; possible D gene TRBD1, 5 bases. This clonotype originated in a female donor with multiple sclerosis, enrolled in a pregnancy study. The CDR3, as DNA: TGTGCCAGCGGGGCAAAAGCCTACGAGCAGTACTTC. Translated: CASGAKAYEQYF.